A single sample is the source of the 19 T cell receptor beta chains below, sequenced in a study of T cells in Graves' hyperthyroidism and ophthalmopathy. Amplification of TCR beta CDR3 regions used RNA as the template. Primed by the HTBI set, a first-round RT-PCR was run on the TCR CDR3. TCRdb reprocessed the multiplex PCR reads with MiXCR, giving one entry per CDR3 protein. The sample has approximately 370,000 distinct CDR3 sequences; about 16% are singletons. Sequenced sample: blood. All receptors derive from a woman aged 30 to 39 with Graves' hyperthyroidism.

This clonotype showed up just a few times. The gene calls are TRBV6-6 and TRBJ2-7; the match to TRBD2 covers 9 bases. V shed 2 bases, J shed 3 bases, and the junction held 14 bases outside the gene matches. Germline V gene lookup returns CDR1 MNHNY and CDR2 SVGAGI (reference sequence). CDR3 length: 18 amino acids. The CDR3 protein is CASSYKEGEAGGNYEQYF. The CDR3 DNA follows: TGTGCCAGCAGTTACAAAGAGGGGGAAGCGGGAGGAAACTACGAGCAGTACTTC.

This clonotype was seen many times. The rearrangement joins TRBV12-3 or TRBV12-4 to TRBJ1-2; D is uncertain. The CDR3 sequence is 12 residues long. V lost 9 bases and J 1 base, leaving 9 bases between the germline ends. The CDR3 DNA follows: TGTGCCAGTGGACGGAATAACTATGGCTACACCTTC. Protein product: CASGRNNYGYTF.

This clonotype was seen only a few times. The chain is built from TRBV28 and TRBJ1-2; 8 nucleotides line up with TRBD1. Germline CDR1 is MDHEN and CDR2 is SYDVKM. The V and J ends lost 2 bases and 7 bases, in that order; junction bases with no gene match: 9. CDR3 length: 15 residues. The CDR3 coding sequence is TGTGCCAGCAGTTTAGCCCCCAGGGGGCACGCTGGCTACACCTTC. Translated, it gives CASSLAPRGHAGYTF.

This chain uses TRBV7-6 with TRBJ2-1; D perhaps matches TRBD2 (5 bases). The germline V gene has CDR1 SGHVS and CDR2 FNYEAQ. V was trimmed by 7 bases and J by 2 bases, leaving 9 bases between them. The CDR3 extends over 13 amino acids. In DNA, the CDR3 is TGTGCCAGCACCGCGGGCGCCTACAATGAGCAGTTCTTC. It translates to CASTAGAYNEQFF.

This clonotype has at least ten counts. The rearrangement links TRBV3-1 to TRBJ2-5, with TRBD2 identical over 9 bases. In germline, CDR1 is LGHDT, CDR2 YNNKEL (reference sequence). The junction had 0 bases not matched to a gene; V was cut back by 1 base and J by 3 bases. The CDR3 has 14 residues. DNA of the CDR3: TGTGCCAGCAGCCAAGTAGCGGGAGAAGAGACCCAGTACTTC. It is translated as CASSQVAGEETQYF.

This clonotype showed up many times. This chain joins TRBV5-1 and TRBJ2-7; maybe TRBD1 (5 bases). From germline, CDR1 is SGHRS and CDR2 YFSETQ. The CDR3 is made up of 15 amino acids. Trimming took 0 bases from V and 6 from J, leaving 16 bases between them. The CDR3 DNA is TGCGCCAGCAGCTTGGAGGCCCGGGCAGGGCGCGAGCAGTACTTC. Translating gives CASSLEARAGREQYF.

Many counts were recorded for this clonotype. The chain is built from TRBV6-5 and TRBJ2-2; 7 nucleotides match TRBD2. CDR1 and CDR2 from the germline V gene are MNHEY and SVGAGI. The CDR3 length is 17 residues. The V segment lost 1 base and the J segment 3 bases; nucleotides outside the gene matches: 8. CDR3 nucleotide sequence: TGTGCCAGCAGTTACTTGGCTGCGGGAGTTCACACCGGGGAGCTGTTTTTT. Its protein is CASSYLAAGVHTGELFF.

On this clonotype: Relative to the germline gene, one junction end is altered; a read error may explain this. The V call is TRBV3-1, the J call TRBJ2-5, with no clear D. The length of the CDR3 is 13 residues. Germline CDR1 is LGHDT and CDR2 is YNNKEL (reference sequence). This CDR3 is CASSQLTQEAQYF. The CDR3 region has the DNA TGTGCCAGCAGCCAATTGACCCAAGAGGCCCAGTACTTC.

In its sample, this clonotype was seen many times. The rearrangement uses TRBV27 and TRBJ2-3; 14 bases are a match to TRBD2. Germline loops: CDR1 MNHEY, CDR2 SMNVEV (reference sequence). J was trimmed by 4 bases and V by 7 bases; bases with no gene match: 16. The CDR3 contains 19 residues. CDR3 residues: CASNQWGAGLAGVADTQYF. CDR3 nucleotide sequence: TGTGCCAGCAATCAATGGGGCGCGGGACTAGCGGGAGTCGCAGATACGCAGTATTTT.

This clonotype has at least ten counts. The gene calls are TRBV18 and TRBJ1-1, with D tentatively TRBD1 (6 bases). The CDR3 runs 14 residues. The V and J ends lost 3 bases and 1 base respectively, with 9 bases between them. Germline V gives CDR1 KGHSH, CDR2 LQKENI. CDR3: CASSPGTPNTEAFF. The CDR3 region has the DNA TGTGCCAGCTCACCGGGGACACCGAACACTGAAGCTTTCTTT.

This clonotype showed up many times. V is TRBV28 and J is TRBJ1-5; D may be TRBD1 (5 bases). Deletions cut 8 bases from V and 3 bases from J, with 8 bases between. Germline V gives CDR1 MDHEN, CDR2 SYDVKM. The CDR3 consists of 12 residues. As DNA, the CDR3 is TGTGCCAGCTGCAGGGTCAATCAGCCCCAGCATTTT. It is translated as CASCRVNQPQHF.

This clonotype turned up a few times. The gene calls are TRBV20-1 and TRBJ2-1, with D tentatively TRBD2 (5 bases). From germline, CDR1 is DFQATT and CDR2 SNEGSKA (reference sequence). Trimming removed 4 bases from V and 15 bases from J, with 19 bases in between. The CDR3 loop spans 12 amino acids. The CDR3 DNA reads TGCAGTGCTAACTTAGGCCGGACTGATCCGTTCTTC. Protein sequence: CSANLGRTDPFF.

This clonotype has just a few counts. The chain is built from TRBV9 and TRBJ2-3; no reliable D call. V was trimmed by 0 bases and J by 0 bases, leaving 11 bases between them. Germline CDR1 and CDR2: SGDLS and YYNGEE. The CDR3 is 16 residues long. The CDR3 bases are TGTGCCAGCAGCGTAGCTATCACATATAGCACAGATACGCAGTATTTT. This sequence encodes CASSVAITYSTDTQYF.

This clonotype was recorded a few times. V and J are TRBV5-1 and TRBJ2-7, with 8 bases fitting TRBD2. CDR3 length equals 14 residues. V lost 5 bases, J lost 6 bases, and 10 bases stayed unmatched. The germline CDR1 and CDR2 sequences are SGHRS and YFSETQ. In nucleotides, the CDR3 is TGCGCCAGCAGAGTTGGGACTAGTCAACTCGAGCAGTACTTC. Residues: CASRVGTSQLEQYF.

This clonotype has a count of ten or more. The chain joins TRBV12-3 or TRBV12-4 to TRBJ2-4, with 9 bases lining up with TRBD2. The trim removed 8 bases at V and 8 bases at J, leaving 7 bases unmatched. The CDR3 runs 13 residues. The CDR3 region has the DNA TGTGCCAGCGGTAGCGGGAGTGCGGACATTCAGTACTTC. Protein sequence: CASGSGSADIQYF.

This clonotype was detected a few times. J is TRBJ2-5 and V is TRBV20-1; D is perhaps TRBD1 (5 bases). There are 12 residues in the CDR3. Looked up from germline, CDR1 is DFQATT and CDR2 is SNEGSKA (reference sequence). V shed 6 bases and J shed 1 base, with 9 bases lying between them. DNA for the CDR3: TGCAGTGCCAAGGGGCCCCAAGAGACCCAGTACTTC. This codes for CSAKGPQETQYF.

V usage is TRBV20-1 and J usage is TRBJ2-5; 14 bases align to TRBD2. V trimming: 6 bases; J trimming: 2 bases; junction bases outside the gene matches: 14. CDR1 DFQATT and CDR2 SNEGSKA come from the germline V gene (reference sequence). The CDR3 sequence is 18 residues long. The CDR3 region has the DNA TGCAGTGCGAAGCCCCCGCCGACTAGCGGGAGGGGGCAAGAGACCCAGTACTTC. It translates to CSAKPPPTSGRGQETQYF.

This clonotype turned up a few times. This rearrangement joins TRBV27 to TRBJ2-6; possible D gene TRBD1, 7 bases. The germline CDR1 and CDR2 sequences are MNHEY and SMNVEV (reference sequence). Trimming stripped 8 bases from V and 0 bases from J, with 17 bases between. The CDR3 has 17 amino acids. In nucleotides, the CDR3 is TGTGCCAGCCTTACCGCCAGGGGGGCCTCTGGGGCCAACGTCCTGACTTTC. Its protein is CASLTARGASGANVLTF.

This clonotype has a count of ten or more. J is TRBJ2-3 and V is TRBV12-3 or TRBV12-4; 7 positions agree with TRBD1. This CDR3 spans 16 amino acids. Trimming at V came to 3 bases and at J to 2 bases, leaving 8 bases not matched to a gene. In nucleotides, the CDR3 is TGTGCCAGCAGTTTTTCCTCCGGGACAGCCACAGATACGCAGTATTTT. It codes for CASSFSSGTATDTQYF.